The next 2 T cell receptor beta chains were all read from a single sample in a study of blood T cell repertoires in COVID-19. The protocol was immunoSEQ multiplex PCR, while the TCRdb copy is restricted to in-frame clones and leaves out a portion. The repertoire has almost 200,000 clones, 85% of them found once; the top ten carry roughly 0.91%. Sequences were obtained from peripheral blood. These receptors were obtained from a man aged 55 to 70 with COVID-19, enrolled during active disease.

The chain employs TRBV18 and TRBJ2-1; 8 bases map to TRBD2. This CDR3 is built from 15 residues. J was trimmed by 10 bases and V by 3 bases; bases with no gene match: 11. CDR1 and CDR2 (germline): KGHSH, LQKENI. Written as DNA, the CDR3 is TGTGCCAGCTCACCCCCGGGACTAGGGGTCGGCGAGCAGTTCTTC. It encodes CASSPPGLGVGEQFF.

CDR3 coding DNA: TGTGCCAGAAGCTTGTTGCAGGGCCCCGGGTACGAGCAGTACTTC. It yields the protein CARSLLQGPGYEQYF. This chain uses TRBV5-3 with TRBJ2-7; D possibly corresponds to TRBD1 (5 bases). TRBV5-3 is sorted into the ORF group, with uncertain function. Trimming removed 1 base at V and 4 bases at J, with 15 bases between. This CDR3 is built from 15 residues.